This T cell receptor (beta chain) derives from a study of circulating tumor DNA in untreated peripheral T-cell lymphoma. Before treatment, baseline tumor tissue was collected for sequencing. Trimming removed 8 bases at V and 0 bases at J, with 13 bases between. The CDR3 runs 14 residues. From germline, CDR1 is MNHEY and CDR2 SMNVEV (reference sequence). TCRdb's table, derived via immunoSEQ multiplex PCR, lists solely in-frame clones and lacks some. The sample carries roughly 7,000 clones, about 76% recorded once. The chain employs TRBV27 and TRBJ2-5, with D unclear. The TCR was taken from a human donor with peripheral T-cell lymphoma. The sample consisted of tumor tissue. CDR3 nucleotide sequence: TGTGCCAGCCGCCCTAGGTGGAACCAAGAGACCCAGTACTTC. Translation gives CASRPRWNQETQYF.